This entry features one T cell receptor (beta chain) sequence. TCRdb independently ran MiXCR on the multiplex PCR reads; one entry per CDR3 protein. Here the sample spans fewer than 300,000 distinct CDR3 sequences, about 34% being singletons. The data are from a study of breast tumors, draining lymph nodes, adjacent tissues. Germline CDR1 reads DFQATT; CDR2 reads SNEGSKA (reference sequence). The CDR3 is 12 residues long. The V and J ends lost 3 bases and 13 bases respectively, with 18 bases between them. The lymph nodes were axillary draining lymph nodes from breast cancer patients. This sequence joins TRBV20-1 and TRBJ2-5; D is unresolved. The TCR was taken from a female donor with breast cancer. Some clones in this sample may be carry-over from other donors' samples. Sequenced material: axillary lymph node tissue. CDR3 region: CSASAAYNEPYF. The CDR3 coding sequence is TGCAGTGCTAGTGCAGCCTACAATGAGCCGTACTTC.